A few counts support the clone carrying this TCR beta chain. Its antigen is undetermined. The sample comes from a study of cytomegalovirus exposure and HLA in healthy donors. PCR involved 60 Vbeta and 13 Jbeta primers. Generated by immunoSEQ multiplex PCR, the TCRdb table keeps only in-frame clones and is missing some. In the table there are about 130,000 clones, around 81% of which are singletons. General study results and limits: Segments of the TCR beta V type were, in most cases, productive about 87% or about 30% of the time in an earlier analysis. Rates of TCR association differed by HLA locus in a later analysis, with DRB1 highest and HLA-C lowest.

Germline loops: CDR1 MNHEY, CDR2 SVGAGI. Trimming pared 6 bases from V and 13 bases from J, leaving 21 bases between. The CDR3 sequence is 14 residues long. This clonotype was obtained from a man aged 18-30 years in good health and CMV-seronegative. Material for sequencing was PBMCs. The gene calls are TRBV6-5 and TRBJ2-2; D possibly corresponds to TRBD1 (6 bases). As DNA, the CDR3 is TGTGCCAGCAGGGTTACAGGGTCCGTTCTTGGGCTGTTTTTT. Translated, it gives CASRVTGSVLGLFF.